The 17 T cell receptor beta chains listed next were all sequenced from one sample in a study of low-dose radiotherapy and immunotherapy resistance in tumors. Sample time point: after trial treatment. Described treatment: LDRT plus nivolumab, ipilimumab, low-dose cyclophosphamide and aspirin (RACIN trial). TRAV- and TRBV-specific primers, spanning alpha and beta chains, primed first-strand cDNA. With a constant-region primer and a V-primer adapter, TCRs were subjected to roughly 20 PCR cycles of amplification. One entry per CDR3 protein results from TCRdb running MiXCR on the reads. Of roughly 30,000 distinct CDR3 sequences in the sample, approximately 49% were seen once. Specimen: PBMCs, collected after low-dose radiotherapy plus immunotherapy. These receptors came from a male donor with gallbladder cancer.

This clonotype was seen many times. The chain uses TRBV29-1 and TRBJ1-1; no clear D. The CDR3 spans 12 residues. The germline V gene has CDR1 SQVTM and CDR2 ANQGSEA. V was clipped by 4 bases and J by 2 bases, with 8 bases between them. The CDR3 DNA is TGCAGCGTTGGGAGGGATAACACTGAAGCTTTCTTT. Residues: CSVGRDNTEAFF.

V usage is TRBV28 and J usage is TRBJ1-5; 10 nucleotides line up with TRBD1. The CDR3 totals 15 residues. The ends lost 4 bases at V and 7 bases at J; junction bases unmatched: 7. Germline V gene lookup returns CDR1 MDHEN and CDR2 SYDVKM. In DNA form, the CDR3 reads TGTGCCAGCAGTTACCTGACAGGGGGCAGCCAGCCCCAGCATTTT. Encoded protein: CASSYLTGGSQPQHF.

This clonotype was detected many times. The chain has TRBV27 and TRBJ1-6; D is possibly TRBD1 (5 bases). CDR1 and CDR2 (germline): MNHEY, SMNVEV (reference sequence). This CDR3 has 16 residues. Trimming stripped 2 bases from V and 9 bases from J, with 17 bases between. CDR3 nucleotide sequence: TGTGCCAGCAGTTTAGATGTCGGGACCCTAGGTTCACCCCTCCACTTT. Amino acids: CASSLDVGTLGSPLHF.

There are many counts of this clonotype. The CDR3 protein is CASRSSIDGQNGPQHF. CDR3 in DNA: TGTGCCAGCAGATCATCGATTGACGGGCAGAATGGGCCCCAGCATTTT. V gene TRBV28 combines with J gene TRBJ1-5; D gene uncertain. Germline lookup yields CDR1 MDHEN and CDR2 SYDVKM. The V gene lost 6 bases and the J gene lost 9 bases, with 24 bases spanning the gap. This CDR3 contains 16 residues.

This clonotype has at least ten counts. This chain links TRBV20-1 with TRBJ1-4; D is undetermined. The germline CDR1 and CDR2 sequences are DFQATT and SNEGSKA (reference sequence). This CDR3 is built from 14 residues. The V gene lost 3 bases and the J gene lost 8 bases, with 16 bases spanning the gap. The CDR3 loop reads CSARIWGEGEKLFF. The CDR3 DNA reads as TGCAGTGCTAGGATTTGGGGAGAGGGCGAAAAACTGTTTTTT.

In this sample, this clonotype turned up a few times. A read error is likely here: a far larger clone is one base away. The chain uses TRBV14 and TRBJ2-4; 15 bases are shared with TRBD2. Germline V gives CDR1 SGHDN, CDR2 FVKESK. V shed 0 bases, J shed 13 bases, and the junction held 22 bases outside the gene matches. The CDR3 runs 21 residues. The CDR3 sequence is CASSQDTPGLAGGLGYNEQYF. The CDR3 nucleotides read TGTGCCAGCAGCCAAGATACGCCGGGACTAGCGGGAGGCCTAGGATACAATGAGCAGTACTTC.

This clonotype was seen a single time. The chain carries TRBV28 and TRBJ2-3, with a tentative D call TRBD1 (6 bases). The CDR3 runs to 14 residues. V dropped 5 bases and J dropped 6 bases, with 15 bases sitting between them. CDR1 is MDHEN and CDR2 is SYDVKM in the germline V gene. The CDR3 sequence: CASSTPGVTDTQYF. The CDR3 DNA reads TGTGCCAGCAGTACACCAGGGGTGACGGATACGCAGTATTTT.

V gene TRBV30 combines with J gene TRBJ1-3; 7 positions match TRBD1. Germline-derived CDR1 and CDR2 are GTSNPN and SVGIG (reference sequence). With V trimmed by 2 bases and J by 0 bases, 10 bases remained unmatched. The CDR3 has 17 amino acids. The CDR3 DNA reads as TGTGCCTGGAGTAGACAGGGTACACAGCGCTCTGGAAACACCATATATTTT. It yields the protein CAWSRQGTQRSGNTIYF.

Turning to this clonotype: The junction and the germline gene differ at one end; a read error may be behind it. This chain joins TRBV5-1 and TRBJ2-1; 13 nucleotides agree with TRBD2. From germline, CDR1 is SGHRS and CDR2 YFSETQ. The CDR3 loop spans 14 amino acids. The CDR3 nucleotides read TGCGCCAGCAGCACTACTGGGACTAGCGGGACCAGGCTCTTC. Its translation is CASSTTGTSGTRLF.

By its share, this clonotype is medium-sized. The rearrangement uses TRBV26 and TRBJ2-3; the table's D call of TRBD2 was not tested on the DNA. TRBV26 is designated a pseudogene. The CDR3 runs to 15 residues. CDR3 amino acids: CASTLAGKGTDTQYF. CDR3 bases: TGTGCCAGCACACTAGCGGGGAAGGGTACAGATACGCAGTATTTT.

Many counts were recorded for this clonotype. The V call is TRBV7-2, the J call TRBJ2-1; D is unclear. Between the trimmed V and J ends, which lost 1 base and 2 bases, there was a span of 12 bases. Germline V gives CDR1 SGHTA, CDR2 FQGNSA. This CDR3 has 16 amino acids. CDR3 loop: CASSLEGTETYNEQFF. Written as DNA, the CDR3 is TGTGCCAGCAGCTTAGAGGGAACGGAGACCTACAATGAGCAGTTCTTC.

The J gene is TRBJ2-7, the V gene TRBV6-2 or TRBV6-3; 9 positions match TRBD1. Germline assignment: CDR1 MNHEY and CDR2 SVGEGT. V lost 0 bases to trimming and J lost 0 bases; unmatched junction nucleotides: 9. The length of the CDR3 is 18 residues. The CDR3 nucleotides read TGTGCCAGCAGTTACTCCCTCCCGGGACAGGGTTCCTCCTACGAGCAGTACTTC. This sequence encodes CASSYSLPGQGSSYEQYF.

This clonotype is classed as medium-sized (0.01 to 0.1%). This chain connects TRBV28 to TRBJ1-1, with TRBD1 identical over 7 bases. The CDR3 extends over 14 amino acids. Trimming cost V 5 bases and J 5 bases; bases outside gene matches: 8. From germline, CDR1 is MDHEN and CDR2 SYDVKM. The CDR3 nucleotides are TGTGCCAGCAGTCCAGGGGGGAGTTGGACTGAAGCTTTCTTT. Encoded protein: CASSPGGSWTEAFF.

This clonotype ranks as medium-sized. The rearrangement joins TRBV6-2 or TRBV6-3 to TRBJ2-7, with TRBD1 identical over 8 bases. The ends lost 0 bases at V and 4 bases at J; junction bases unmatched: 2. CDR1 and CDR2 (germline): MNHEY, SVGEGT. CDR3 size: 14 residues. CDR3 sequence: CASSYSTGGYEQYF. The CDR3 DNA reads TGTGCCAGCAGTTACTCAACAGGGGGATACGAGCAGTACTTC.

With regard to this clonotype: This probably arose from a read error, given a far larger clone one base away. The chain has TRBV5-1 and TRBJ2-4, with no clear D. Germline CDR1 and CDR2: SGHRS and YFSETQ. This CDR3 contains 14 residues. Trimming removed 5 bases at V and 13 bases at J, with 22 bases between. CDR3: CASSQTFGGNEQYF. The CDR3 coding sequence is TGCGCCAGCAGTCAGACCTTCGGCGGCAATGAGCAGTACTTC.

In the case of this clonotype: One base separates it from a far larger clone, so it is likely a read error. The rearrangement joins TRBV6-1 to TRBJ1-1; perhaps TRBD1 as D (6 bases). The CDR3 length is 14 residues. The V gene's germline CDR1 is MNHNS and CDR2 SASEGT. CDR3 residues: CVSSSLGGALIAFF. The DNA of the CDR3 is TGTGTCAGCAGTTCGCTTGGGGGGGCCTTGATAGCTTTCTTT.

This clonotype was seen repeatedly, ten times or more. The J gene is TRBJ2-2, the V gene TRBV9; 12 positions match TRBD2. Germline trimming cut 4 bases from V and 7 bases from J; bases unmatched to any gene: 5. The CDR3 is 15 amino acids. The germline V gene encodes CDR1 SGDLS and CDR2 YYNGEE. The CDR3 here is CASSSSGGAVGELFF. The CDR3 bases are TGTGCCAGCAGCTCTAGCGGGGGGGCAGTCGGGGAGCTGTTTTTT.